This T cell receptor beta chain was recovered during a study of T cells in Graves' hyperthyroidism and ophthalmopathy. RNA transcripts served as the template for amplifying TCR beta CDR3 regions. The HTBI primer set drove a first-round RT-PCR of the TCR CDR3. TCRdb redid the calling of the multiplex PCR reads with MiXCR, one entry per CDR3 protein. The data show approximately 690,000 distinct CDR3 sequences, 20% to 25% seen once. Overall study results and limits: Stable hyperthyroidism was separated from ophthalmopathy by a model based on 13 V-J features.

Disease duration was under 3 months in the ophthalmopathy patients, who also had a Clinical Activity Score of at least 3 and a NOSPECS grade of at least 4. Patients showing uncontrolled infection, other autoimmune disease, pregnancy or lactation were ineligible. This clonotype has a handful of counts. Its antigen is still unknown. Germline V lookup: CDR1 MGHRA, CDR2 YSYEKL. V lost 5 bases and J lost 4, with 17 bases in between. The CDR3 extends over 15 amino acids. The sequence was collected from a man aged 25 to 40 with Graves' ophthalmopathy. V is TRBV4-1 and J is TRBJ1-1; possibly TRBD1 for D (5 bases). Sequenced material: blood. This CDR3 reads CASSGEQVPSTEAFF. The CDR3 coding sequence is TGCGCCAGCAGCGGGGAACAGGTTCCCTCCACTGAAGCTTTCTTT.